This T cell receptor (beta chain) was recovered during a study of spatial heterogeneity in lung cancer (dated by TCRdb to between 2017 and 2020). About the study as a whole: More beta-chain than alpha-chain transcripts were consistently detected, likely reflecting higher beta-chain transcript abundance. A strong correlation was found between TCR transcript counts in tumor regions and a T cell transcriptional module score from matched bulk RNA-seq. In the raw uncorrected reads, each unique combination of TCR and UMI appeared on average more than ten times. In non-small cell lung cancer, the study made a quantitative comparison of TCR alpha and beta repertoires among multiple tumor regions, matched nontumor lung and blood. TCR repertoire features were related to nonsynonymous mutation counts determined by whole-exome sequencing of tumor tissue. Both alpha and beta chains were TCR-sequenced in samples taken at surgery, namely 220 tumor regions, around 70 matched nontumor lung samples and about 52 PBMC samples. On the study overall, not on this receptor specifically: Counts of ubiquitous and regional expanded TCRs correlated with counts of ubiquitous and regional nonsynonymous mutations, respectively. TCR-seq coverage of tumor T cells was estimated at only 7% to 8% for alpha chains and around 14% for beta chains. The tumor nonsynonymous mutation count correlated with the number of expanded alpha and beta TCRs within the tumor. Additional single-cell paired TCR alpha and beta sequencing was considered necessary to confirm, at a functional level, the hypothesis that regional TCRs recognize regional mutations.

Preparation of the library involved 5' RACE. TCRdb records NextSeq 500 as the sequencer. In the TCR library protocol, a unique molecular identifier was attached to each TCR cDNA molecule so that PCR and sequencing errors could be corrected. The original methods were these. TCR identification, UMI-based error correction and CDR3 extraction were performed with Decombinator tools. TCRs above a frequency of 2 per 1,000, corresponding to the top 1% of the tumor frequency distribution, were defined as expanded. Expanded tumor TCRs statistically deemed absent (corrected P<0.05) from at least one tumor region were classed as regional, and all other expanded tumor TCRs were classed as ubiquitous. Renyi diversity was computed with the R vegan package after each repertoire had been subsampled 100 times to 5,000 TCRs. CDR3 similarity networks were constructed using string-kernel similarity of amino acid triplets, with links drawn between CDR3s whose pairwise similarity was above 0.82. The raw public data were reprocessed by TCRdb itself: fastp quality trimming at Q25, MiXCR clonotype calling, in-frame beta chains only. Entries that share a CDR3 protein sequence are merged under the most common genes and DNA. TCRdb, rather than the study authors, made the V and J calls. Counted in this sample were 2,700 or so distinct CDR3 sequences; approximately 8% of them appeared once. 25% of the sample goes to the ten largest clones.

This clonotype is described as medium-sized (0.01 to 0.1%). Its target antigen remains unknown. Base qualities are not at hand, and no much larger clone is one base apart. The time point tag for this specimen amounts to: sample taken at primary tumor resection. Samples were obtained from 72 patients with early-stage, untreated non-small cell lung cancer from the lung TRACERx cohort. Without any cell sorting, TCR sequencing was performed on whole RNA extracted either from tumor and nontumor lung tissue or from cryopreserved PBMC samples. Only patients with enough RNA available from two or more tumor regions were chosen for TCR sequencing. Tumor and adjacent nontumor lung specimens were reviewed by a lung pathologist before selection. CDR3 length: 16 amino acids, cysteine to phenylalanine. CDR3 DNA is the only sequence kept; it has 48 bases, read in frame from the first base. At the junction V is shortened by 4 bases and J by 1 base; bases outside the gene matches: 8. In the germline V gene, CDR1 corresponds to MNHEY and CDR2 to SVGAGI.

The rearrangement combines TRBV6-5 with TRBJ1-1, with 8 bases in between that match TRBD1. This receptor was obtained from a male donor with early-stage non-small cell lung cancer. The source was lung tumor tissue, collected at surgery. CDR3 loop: CASSSRAGTGNTEAFF. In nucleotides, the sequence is TGTGCCAGCAGTTCCCGGGCCGGGACAGGGAACACTGAAGCTTTCTTT.